The 22 T cell receptor beta chains below all came from one sample that was sequenced in a study of CD8 T cells in Susac syndrome (dated by TCRdb to about 2019). The library was prepared using the immunoSEQ multiplex PCR assay. RNA was extracted using the RNeasy kit, and roughly 0.5 to 1 microgram was reverse transcribed with random hexamers. The public sequencing data were trimmed at Q25 with fastp and processed into clonotypes with MiXCR by TCRdb, which kept only in-frame beta chains. Merged by CDR3 protein, the rows form single entries marked with the most common genes and DNA. This sample is represented by 150,000 or so distinct CDR3 sequences; 94% of them were singletons. The top ten constitute about 0.089% of the sample. Sequenced material: CD4+ T cells from PBMCs. These TCRs come from a human donor with multiple sclerosis.

The rearrangement uses TRBV20-1 and TRBJ1-5; D ambiguous. The V end was cut by 0 bases, the J end by 3 bases, with 12 bases between. The germline V gene encodes CDR1 DFQATT and CDR2 SNEGSKA (reference sequence). This CDR3 is built from 15 residues. The CDR3 DNA reads TGCAGTGCTAGAGATCCTAAGGGTATCAATCAGCCCCAGCATTTT. Its protein is CSARDPKGINQPQHF.

CDR3 sequence reads: CASSPSGGLYEQYF. The CDR3 DNA is TGTGCCAGCTCACCATCGGGAGGCCTCTACGAGCAGTACTTC. V is TRBV18 and J is TRBJ2-7; 7 positions agree with TRBD2. V was pared by 2 bases and J by 3 bases, with 4 bases of the junction left unmatched. The CDR3 is made up of 14 amino acids. Germline V lookup: CDR1 KGHSH, CDR2 LQKENI.

This clonotype was detected only once. The gene calls are TRBV4-2 and TRBJ2-7, with 9 bases matching TRBD1. CDR1 and CDR2 from the germline V gene are LGHNA and YNFKEQ. Trimming at V came to 4 bases and at J to 5 bases, leaving 6 bases not matched to a gene. The CDR3 spans 14 residues. CDR3 bases: TGTGCCAGCAGCCGGGGGACAGGGAACGACGAGCAGTACTTC. Translating it yields CASSRGTGNDEQYF.

This rearrangement joins TRBV9 to TRBJ2-7; 7 nucleotides align to TRBD1. After removal of 4 bases from V and 5 bases from J, the junction contained 9 bases not matched to a gene. This CDR3 contains 14 residues. In germline, CDR1 is SGDLS, CDR2 YYNGEE. CDR3 region: CASSLGTVSHEQYF. As DNA, the CDR3 is TGTGCCAGCAGCCTCGGGACAGTGAGCCACGAGCAGTACTTC.

The chain couples TRBV2 to TRBJ2-3, with TRBD1 identical over 7 bases. CDR3 length: 12 residues. Germline V gives CDR1 SNHLY, CDR2 FYNNEI. J lost 3 bases, V lost 8 bases, and 2 bases had no gene match. CDR3 bases: TGTGCCAGCGACAGGGAAACAGATACGCAGTATTTT. This codes for CASDRETDTQYF.

This clonotype was detected a few times. The chain links TRBV6-1 to TRBJ2-2; maybe TRBD2 (6 bases). V was shortened by 6 bases and J by 5 bases, with 7 bases between the two germline ends. Germline assignment: CDR1 MNHNS and CDR2 SASEGT. CDR3 length: 12 residues. The CDR3 coding sequence is TGTGCCAGCAGCGGGGGTACCGGGGAGCTGTTTTTT. It specifies CASSGGTGELFF.

The sample holds a few counts of this clonotype. V gene TRBV11-2 combines with J gene TRBJ2-1; D perhaps matches TRBD2 (6 bases). Germline assignment: CDR1 SGHAT and CDR2 FQNNGV. CDR3 length: 15 residues. Trimming removed 5 bases from V and 3 bases from J, with 14 bases in between. The CDR3 DNA is TGTGCCAGCAGCCCTAGGCCCGGGAGCTACAATGAGCAGTTCTTC. Translation gives CASSPRPGSYNEQFF.

There are a few counts of this clonotype. The chain recombines TRBV18 with TRBJ2-3; D perhaps matches TRBD1 (6 bases). The CDR3 has 12 residues. Germline V CDR1 and CDR2: KGHSH, LQKENI. Trimming removed 3 bases at V and 5 bases at J, with 6 bases between. The CDR3 loop is CASSPGQDTQYF. CDR3 DNA sequence: TGTGCCAGCTCACCGGGACAAGATACGCAGTATTTT. The whole variable domain, filled in from reference TRBV18 and TRBJ2-3, reads NAGVMQNPRHLVRRRGQEARLRCSPMKGHSHVYWYRQLPEEGLKFMVYLQKENIIDESGMPKERFSAEFPKEGPSILRIQQVVRGDSAAYFCASSPGQDTQYFGPGTRLTVL.

V usage is TRBV5-4 and J usage is TRBJ2-3; a possible D gene is TRBD1 (6 bases). The CDR3 sequence is 13 residues long. With 9 bases removed from V and 2 bases from J, the gap between germline ends came to 13 bases. The germline V gene has CDR1 SGHNT and CDR2 YYREEE (reference sequence). The CDR3 region has the DNA TGTGCCACCCTAGACAGGTTCACAGATACGCAGTATTTT. Its translation is CATLDRFTDTQYF.

This chain uses TRBV15 with TRBJ2-1; a possible D gene is TRBD1 (5 bases). The germline CDR1 and CDR2 sequences are LNHNV and YYDKDF (reference sequence). This CDR3 region has 14 residues. V lost 1 base and J lost 9, with 13 bases in between. This CDR3 is CATSRGGASSEQFF. The CDR3 nucleotides are TGTGCCACCAGCAGAGGGGGCGCATCTAGTGAGCAGTTCTTC.

The rearrangement uses TRBV24-1 and TRBJ2-2, with D perhaps matching TRBD1 or TRBD2 (5 bases each). CDR3 length: 16 amino acids. Germline V gene data show CDR1 as KGHDR and CDR2 as SFDVKD. With 4 bases removed from V and 0 bases from J, the gap between germline ends came to 11 bases. This CDR3 reads CATSESGTANTGELFF. DNA for the CDR3: TGTGCCACCAGTGAATCCGGGACGGCGAACACCGGGGAGCTGTTTTTT.

The gene calls are TRBV10-3 and TRBJ1-2, with 10 bases lining up with TRBD1. Germline loops: CDR1 ENHRY, CDR2 SYGVKD. This CDR3 is built from 14 residues. The V segment lost 10 bases and the J segment 8 bases; nucleotides outside the gene matches: 13. CDR3 coding DNA: TGTGCCAACTATCCTGGGACAGGGGCTTTAGGCTACACCTTC. Translation gives CANYPGTGALGYTF.

The chain employs TRBV4-1 and TRBJ1-5; D possibly corresponds to TRBD1 (5 bases). Germline loops: CDR1 MGHRA, CDR2 YSYEKL. The CDR3 consists of 16 residues. Trimming shortened V by 0 bases and J by 6 bases, and 15 bases separated the two germline ends. CDR3 DNA sequence: TGCGCCAGCAGCCAAGATTTCCGCGGGGGGGGTCAGCCCCAGCATTTT. Protein: CASSQDFRGGGQPQHF.

The genes are TRBV24-1 and TRBJ2-4; 7 bases agree with TRBD1. CDR3 length: 14 residues. Trimming took 4 bases from V and 8 from J; bases not matched to a gene: 7. Germline loops: CDR1 KGHDR, CDR2 SFDVKD. The CDR3 DNA sequence: TGTGCCACCAGTGACCAGGGGGAAGGGGACATTCAGTACTTC. This encodes CATSDQGEGDIQYF.

The chain combines TRBV6-2 or TRBV6-3 with TRBJ1-4; D remains unclear. Trimming removed 6 bases from V and 11 bases from J, with 16 bases in between. The germline V gene has CDR1 MNHEY and CDR2 SVGEGT. The CDR3 totals 13 residues. CDR3 DNA: TGTGCCAGCAGCCTAGACAAGTCGAAGAAACTGTTTTTT. This codes for CASSLDKSKKLFF.

The genes are TRBV20-1 and TRBJ1-5; D possibly corresponds to TRBD1 (6 bases). Trimming removed 2 bases at V and 1 base at J, with 9 bases between. There are 14 residues in the CDR3. The V gene's germline CDR1 is DFQATT and CDR2 SNEGSKA (reference sequence). CDR3 region: CSARRGFSNQPQHF. DNA for the CDR3: TGCAGTGCTAGAAGGGGGTTCAGCAATCAGCCCCAGCATTTT.

The chain recombines TRBV6-1 with TRBJ1-2; no clear D. Per the germline V gene, CDR1 is MNHNS and CDR2 is SASEGT. Trimming pared 1 base from V and 4 bases from J, leaving 10 bases between. The CDR3 runs 14 residues. The CDR3 is CASSEGPGLYGYTF. As DNA, the CDR3 is TGTGCCAGCAGTGAAGGACCAGGCCTCTATGGCTACACCTTC.

This rearrangement joins TRBV18 to TRBJ1-4, with 7 bases fitting TRBD1. V lost 1 base and J lost 4; bases outside the gene matches: 3. The CDR3 is 15 amino acids. Germline CDR1 KGHSH, CDR2 LQKENI. In DNA, the CDR3 is TGTGCCAGCTCACCACGAGGACAGGATAATGAAAAACTGTTTTTT. This gives the protein CASSPRGQDNEKLFF.

The chain employs TRBV18 and TRBJ1-2; a possible D gene is TRBD1 (6 bases). The CDR3 sequence is 13 residues long. Trimming removed 2 bases from V and 8 bases from J, with 12 bases in between. The germline V gene has CDR1 KGHSH and CDR2 LQKENI. The CDR3 nucleotides read TGTGCCAGCTCACCAAACAGGGAAGGAGGCTACACCTTC. This codes for CASSPNREGGYTF.

The genes are TRBV6-5 and TRBJ1-4; a weak D match, TRBD1 (5 bases). This CDR3 has 15 amino acids. Per germline, CDR1 MNHEY and CDR2 SVGAGI. V lost 8 bases, J lost 7 bases, and 20 bases lay in between. CDR3 amino acids: CASGMQQGLGEKLFF. The CDR3, as DNA: TGTGCCAGCGGAATGCAGCAGGGCCTTGGTGAAAAACTGTTTTTT.

V usage is TRBV9 and J usage is TRBJ2-3, with 7 bases identical to TRBD2. Germline values: CDR1 SGDLS, CDR2 YYNGEE. V lost 4 bases and J lost 6; bases outside the gene matches: 8. The CDR3 covers 14 residues. The CDR3 sequence is CASSLRTSLDTQYF. The DNA of the CDR3 is TGTGCCAGCAGCCTCCGGACTAGTTTGGATACGCAGTATTTT.

V gene TRBV19 combines with J gene TRBJ2-3; perhaps TRBD2 as D (7 bases). This CDR3 comprises 14 residues. Trimming took 5 bases from V and 6 from J, leaving 15 bases between them. In germline, CDR1 is LNHDA, CDR2 SQIVND (reference sequence). CDR3 sequence (DNA): TGTGCCAGTAGTCTACGGACTAGGGGGGATACGCAGTATTTT. As protein: CASSLRTRGDTQYF. Based on the CDR3 plus reference TRBV19 and TRBJ2-3, the full variable domain is DGGITQSPKYLFRKEGQNVTLSCEQNLNHDAMYWYRQDPGQGLRLIYYSQIVNDFQKGDIAEGYSVSREKKESFPLTVTSAQKNPTAFYLCASSLRTRGDTQYFGPGTRLTVL.